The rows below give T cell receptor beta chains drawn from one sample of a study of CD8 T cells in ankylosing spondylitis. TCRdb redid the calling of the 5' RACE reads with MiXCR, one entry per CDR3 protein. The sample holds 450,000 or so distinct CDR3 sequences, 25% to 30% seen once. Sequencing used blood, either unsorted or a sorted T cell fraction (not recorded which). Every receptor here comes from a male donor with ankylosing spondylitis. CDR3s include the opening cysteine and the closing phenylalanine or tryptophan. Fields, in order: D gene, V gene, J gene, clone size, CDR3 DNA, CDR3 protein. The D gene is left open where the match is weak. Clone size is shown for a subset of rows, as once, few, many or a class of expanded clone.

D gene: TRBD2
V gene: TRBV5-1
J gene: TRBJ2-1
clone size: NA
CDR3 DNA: TGCGCCAGCAGCTTGGTTGGTGGCGGGAGCTCCTACAATGAGCAGTTCTTC
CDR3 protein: CASSLVGGGSSYNEQFF

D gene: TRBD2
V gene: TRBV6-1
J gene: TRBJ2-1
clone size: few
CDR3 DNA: TGTGCCAGCAGTCAACTAGCGGAACTATACAATGAGCAGTTCTTC
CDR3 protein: CASSQLAELYNEQFF

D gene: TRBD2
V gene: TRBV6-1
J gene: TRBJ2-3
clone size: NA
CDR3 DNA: TGTGCCAGCAGTGAACCGACTAGCTCCCCCACAGATACGCAGTATTTT
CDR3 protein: CASSEPTSSPTDTQYF

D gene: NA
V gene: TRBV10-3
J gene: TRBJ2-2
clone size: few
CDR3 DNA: TGTGCCATCCAGATAGGGGACGGCGGGGAGCTGTTTTTT
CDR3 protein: CAIQIGDGGELFF

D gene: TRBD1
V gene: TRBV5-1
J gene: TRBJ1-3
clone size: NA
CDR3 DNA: TGCGCCAGCAGCCCCCAGACAGGGGGACTCGGAAACACCATATATTTT
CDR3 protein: CASSPQTGGLGNTIYF

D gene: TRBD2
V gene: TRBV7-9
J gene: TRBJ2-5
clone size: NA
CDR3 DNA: TGTGCCGCGGCTGTAGCGGGAGGGCGTGGAGAGACCCAGTACTTC
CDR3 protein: CAAAVAGGRGETQYF

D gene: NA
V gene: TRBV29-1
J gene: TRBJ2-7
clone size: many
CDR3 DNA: TGCAGCGTTTTGGGGGAGACCTCCTACGAGCAGTACTTC
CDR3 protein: CSVLGETSYEQYF

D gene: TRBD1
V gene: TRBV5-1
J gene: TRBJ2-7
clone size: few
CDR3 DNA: TGCGCCAGCAGCCAGGACAGGAGGACCTACGAGCAGTACTTC
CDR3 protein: CASSQDRRTYEQYF

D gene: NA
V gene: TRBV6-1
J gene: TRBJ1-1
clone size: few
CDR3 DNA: TGTGCCAGCAGTGAACGAGGGGAAACTGAAGCTTTCTTT
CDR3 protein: CASSERGETEAFF

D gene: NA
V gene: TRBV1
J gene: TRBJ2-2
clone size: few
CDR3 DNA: TGCACCAGCAGGTCCCAGCGGGCCACCGGGGAGCTGTTTTTT
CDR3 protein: CTSRSQRATGELFF

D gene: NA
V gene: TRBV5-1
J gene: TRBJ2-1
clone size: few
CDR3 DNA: TGCGCCAGCAGCCTGGGAGGGACAGAAAACAATGAGCAGTTCTTC
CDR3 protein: CASSLGGTENNEQFF

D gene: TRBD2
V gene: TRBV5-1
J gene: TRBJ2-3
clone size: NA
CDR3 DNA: TGCGCCAGCATCCGGGGGGGTAGCACAGATACGCAGTATTTT
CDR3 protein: CASIRGGSTDTQYF

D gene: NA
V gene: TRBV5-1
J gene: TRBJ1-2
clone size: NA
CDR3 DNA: TGCGCCAGCAGCTTGGCCGATCAGCCTGGGAATGGCTACACCTTC
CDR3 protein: CASSLADQPGNGYTF

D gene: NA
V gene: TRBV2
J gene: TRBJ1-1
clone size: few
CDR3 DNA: TGTGCCAGCAGTGCCCGGGACCTGAACACTGAAGCTTTCTTT
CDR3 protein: CASSARDLNTEAFF

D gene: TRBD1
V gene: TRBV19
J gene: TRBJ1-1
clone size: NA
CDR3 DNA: TGTGCCAGTAGTCCGCAGGGGGACCGGGCCGGAGCTTTCTTT
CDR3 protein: CASSPQGDRAGAFF

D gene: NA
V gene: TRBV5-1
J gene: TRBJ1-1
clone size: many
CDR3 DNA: TGCGCCAGCAGCTTGGAAGAGGGGACACTGAGGGTCTTCTTT
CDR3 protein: CASSLEEGTLRVFF

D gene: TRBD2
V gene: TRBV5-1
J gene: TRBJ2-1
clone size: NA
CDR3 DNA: TGCGCCAGCAGCTTGGCCGTCAAGCGGGAGGGCCCATGGAATGAGCAGTTCTTC
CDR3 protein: CASSLAVKREGPWNEQFF

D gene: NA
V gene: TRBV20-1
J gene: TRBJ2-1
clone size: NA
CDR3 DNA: TGCAGTGCTAGAAGGCTACTAGAGTTCTTTCCCAATGAGCAGTTCTTC
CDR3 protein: CSARRLLEFFPNEQFF

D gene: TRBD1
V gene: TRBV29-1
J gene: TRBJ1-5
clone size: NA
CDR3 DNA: TGCAGCGTCCGACAGGGATTCGATCAGCCCCAGCATTTT
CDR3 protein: CSVRQGFDQPQHF

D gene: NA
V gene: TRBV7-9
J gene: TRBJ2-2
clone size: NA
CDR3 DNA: TGTGCCAGCAGCTTAGAAGACAGGCGTACCGGGGAGCTGTTTTTT
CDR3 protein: CASSLEDRRTGELFF

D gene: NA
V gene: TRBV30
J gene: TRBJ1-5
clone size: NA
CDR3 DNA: TGTGCCTGGAGAAAAGGTTTAGAGGGTCAGCCCCAGCATTTT
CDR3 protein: CAWRKGLEGQPQHF

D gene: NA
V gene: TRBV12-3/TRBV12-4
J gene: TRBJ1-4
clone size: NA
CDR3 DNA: TGTGCCAGCAGTTGGGGAGAGAGGATTGCTAATGAAAAACTGTTTTTT
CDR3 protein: CASSWGERIANEKLFF

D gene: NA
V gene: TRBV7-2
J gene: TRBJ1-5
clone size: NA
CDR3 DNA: TGTGCCAGCAGCTTACACAGGGAGCAGCCCCAGCATTTT
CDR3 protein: CASSLHREQPQHF

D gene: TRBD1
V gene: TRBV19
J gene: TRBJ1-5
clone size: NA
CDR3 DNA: TGTGCCAGTAGGCCTCGACAGGGGAATCAGCCCCAGCATTTT
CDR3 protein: CASRPRQGNQPQHF

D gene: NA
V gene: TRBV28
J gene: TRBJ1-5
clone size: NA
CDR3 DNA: TGTGCCAGTGAGGGAGAAAATCAGCCCCAGCATTTT
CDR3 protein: CASEGENQPQHF

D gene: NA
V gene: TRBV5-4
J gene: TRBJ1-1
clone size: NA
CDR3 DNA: TGTGCCAGCAGCGAGAGGGACGATGAAGCTTTCTTT
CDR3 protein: CASSERDDEAFF

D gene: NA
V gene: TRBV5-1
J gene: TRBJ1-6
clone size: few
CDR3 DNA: TGCGCCAGCAGCTCGGAAAGTAGGAAAAATTCACCCCTCCACTTT
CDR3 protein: CASSSESRKNSPLHF

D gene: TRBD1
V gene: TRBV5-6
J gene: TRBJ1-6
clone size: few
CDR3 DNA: TGTGCCAGCAGCTTGGGAGACAGGGAGAATTCACCCCTCCACTTT
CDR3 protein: CASSLGDRENSPLHF

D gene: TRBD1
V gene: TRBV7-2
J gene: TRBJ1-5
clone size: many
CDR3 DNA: TGTGCCAGCAGCTCCGCAGGACAGGGCAATCAGCCCCAGCATTTT
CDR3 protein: CASSSAGQGNQPQHF

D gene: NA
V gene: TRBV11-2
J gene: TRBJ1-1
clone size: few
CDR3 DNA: TGTGCCAGCAGCTCCTCGACGGGAACAGGTGAAGCTTTCTTT
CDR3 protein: CASSSSTGTGEAFF

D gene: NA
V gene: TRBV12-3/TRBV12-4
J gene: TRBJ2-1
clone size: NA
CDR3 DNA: TGTGCCAGCAGTTTTGGGTCACGGGGCGAGCAGTTCTTC
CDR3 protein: CASSFGSRGEQFF